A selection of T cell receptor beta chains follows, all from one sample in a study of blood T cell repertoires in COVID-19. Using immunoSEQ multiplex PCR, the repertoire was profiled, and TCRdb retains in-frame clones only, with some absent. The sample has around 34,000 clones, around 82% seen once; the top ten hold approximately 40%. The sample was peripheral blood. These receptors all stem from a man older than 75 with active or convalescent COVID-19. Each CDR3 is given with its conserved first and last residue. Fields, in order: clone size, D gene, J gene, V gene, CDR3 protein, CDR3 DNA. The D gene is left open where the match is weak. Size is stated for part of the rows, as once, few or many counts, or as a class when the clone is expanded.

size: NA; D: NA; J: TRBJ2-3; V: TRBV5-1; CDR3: CASSLIANTDTQYF; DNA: TGCGCCAGCAGCTTGATAGCGAACACAGATACGCAGTATTTT
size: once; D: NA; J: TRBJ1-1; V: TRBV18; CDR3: CASSPDSVGVNTEAFF; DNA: TGTGCCAGCTCACCAGACAGTGTTGGCGTGAACACTGAAGCTTTCTTT
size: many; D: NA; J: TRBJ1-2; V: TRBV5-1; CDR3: CASSFDGTRATF; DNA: TGCGCCAGCAGCTTCGATGGGACAAGAGCTACCTTC
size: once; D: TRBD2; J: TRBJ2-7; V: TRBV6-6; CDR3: CATTGGYEQYF; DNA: TGTGCCACCACGGGGGGCTACGAGCAGTACTTC
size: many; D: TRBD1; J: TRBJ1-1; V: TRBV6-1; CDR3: CASSEQGGGNTEAFF; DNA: TGTGCCAGCAGTGAACAGGGGGGCGGAAACACTGAAGCTTTCTTT
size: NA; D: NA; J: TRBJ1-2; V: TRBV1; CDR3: CTSSQAPDRDTTTNYGYTF; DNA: TGCACCAGCAGCCAAGCCCCCGACAGGGATACGACTACTAACTATGGCTACACCTTC
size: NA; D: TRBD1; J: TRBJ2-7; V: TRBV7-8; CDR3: CASSLGHRTGFLYEQYF; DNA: TGTGCCAGCAGCTTGGGCCATCGGACAGGGTTTCTCTACGAGCAGTACTTC
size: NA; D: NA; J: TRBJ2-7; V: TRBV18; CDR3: CARYKCRRTYEQYF; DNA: NA
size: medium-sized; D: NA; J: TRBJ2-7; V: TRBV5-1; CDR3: CASSLEEGGFYEQYF; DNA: TGCGCCAGCAGCTTGGAGGAGGGAGGCTTCTACGAGCAGTACTTC
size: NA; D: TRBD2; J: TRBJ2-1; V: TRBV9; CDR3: CASSVGLAGVGEQFF; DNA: TGTGCCAGCAGCGTGGGACTAGCGGGAGTCGGTGAGCAGTTCTTC
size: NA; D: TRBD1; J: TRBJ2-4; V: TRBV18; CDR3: CASSPPSIQGAGAKNIQYF; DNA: TGTGCCAGCTCACCACCGTCAATACAGGGGGCCGGAGCCAAAAACATTCAGTACTTC
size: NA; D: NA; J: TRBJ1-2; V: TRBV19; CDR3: CASNMDPQGAYGYTF; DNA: TGTGCCAGTAATATGGACCCACAGGGAGCCTATGGCTACACCTTC
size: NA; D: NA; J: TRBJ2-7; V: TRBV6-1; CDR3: CASSEAPSEGYEQYF; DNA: TGTGCCAGCAGTGAAGCCCCTAGCGAAGGCTACGAGCAGTACTTC
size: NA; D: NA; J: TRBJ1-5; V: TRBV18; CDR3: CASSPGQGNQPQHF; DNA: TGTGCCAGCTCACCAGGGCAGGGCAATCAGCCCCAGCATTTT
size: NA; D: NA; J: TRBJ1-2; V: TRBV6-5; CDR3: CASSLSYGAGYTF; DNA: TGTGCCAGCAGTCTCTCTTATGGGGCGGGCTACACCTTC
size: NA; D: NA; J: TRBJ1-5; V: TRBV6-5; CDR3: CASTLGGFSNQPQHF; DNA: TGTGCCAGCACCCTGGGGGGGTTCAGCAATCAGCCCCAGCATTTT
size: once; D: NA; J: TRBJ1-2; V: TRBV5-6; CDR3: CASRSPGGGYTF; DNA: TGTGCCAGCAGGTCCCCGGGGGGTGGCTACACCTTC
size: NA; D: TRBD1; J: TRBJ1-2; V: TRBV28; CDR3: CASRVTGVGVWDGYTF; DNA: TGTGCCAGCAGAGTTACAGGGGTCGGTGTCTGGGATGGCTACACCTTC
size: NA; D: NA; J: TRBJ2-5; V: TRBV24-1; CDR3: CATSEPPPVAETQYF; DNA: TGTGCCACCAGTGAACCCCCCCCCGTAGCGGAGACCCAGTACTTC
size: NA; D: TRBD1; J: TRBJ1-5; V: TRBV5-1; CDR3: CASTSSGGTGGYQPQHF; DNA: TGCGCCAGCACCTCCTCGGGGGGGACAGGGGGCTATCAGCCCCAGCATTTT
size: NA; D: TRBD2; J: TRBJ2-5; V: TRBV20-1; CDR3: CSASLGSGGETQYF; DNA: TGCAGTGCTAGTCTCGGGAGCGGGGGGGAGACCCAGTACTTC
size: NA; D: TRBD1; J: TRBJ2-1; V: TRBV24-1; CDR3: CATSDSTGGNFYNEQFF; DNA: TGTGCCACCAGTGATTCTACAGGGGGCAATTTCTACAATGAGCAGTTCTTC
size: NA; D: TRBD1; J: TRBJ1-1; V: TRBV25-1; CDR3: CASRRTGVTEAFF; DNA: TGTGCCAGTAGGAGGACAGGGGTGACTGAAGCTTTCTTT
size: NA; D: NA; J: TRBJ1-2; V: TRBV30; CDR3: CAWSVQGDGYTF; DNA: TGTGCCTGGAGTGTACAAGGGGATGGCTACACCTTC
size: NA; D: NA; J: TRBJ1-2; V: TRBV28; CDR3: CASNYRAQDGYTF; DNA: TGTGCCAGCAATTACAGGGCCCAGGACGGCTACACCTTC
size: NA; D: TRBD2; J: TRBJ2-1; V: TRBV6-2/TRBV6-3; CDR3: CASSYGVAGRRRNEQFF; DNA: TGTGCCAGCAGTTACGGGGTAGCGGGCCGCAGACGCAATGAGCAGTTCTTC
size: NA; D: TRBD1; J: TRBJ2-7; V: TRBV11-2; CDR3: CASTPGQGVNYEQYF; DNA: TGTGCCAGCACCCCTGGACAGGGCGTTAACTACGAGCAGTACTTC
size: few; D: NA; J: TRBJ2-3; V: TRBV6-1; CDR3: CASSEWARTDTQYF; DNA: TGTGCCAGCAGTGAATGGGCCAGGACAGATACGCAGTATTTT
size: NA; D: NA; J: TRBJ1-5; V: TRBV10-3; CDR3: CAISEGGLDGGNQPQHF; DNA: TGTGCCATCAGTGAGGGCGGCCTCGATGGAGGCAATCAGCCCCAGCATTTT
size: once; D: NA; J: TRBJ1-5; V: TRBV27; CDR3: CASSLRDSNQPQHF; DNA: TGTGCCAGCAGTTTACGGGATAGCAATCAGCCCCAGCATTTT
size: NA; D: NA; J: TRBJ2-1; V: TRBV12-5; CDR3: CASGVRDNEQFF; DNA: TGTGCTAGTGGGGTCCGGGACAATGAGCAGTTCTTC